The 8 T cell receptor beta chains below were found in one sample sequenced in a study of T-cell memory formation after mild COVID-19. Each CDR3 protein gets one entry after TCRdb re-called the 5' RACE reads with MiXCR. Among 180,000 or so distinct CDR3 sequences listed, under 14% were seen once. The sequencing input was PBMCs or a T cell subset sorted from them (not recorded which). The receptors originated from a man aged 18 to 29 who had mild COVID-19 (a few samples of this study predate the infection). Cell type and time point are not known.

The table lists this clonotype with a few counts. V is TRBV6-5 and J is TRBJ2-7; D is unresolved. The V end lost 6 bases, the J end lost 0 bases, and 15 bases lay between the germline ends. From germline, CDR1 is MNHEY and CDR2 SVGAGI. The CDR3 is 15 amino acids. For the CDR3, the DNA is TGTGCCAGCAGCCGGGCTGGACGGAGCTCCTACGAGCAGTACTTC. This sequence encodes CASSRAGRSSYEQYF.

This clonotype was seen just once. The chain is built from TRBV2 and TRBJ2-7, with D possibly matching TRBD2 (5 bases). The germline V gene has CDR1 SNHLY and CDR2 FYNNEI. Trimming cost V 7 bases and J 6 bases, with 16 bases left between them. The CDR3 covers 13 residues. Here the CDR3 DNA reads TGTGCCAGCAAAGGTACAGCGGCAGGCGAGCAGTACGTC. Residues: CASKGTAAGEQYV.

This clonotype was seen a handful of times. The gene calls are TRBV6-2 or TRBV6-3 and TRBJ2-1; 16 nucleotides match TRBD2. The germline V gene has CDR1 MNHEY and CDR2 SVGEGT. The junction had 5 bases not matched to a gene; V was cut back by 6 bases and J by 0 bases. The CDR3 covers 18 residues. The CDR3 is CASRTGLAGGSSYNEQFF. CDR3 nucleotides: TGTGCCAGCAGAACGGGACTAGCGGGGGGGAGCTCCTACAATGAGCAGTTCTTC.

This clonotype occurred a few times. J is TRBJ1-2 and V is TRBV20-1; possible D gene TRBD1, 6 bases. The CDR3 totals 13 residues. Looked up from germline, CDR1 is DFQATT and CDR2 is SNEGSKA (reference sequence). With 3 bases removed from V and 1 base from J, the gap between germline ends came to 9 bases. Written as DNA, the CDR3 is TGCAGTGCTAGGCAGGGGTTTAACTATGGCTACACCTTC. Protein product: CSARQGFNYGYTF.

This clonotype was observed at least ten times. This chain uses TRBV2 with TRBJ2-5, with D hard to call. V was pared by 9 bases and J by 4 bases, with 18 bases between. Germline CDR1 SNHLY, CDR2 FYNNEI. The CDR3 is 14 amino acids. The CDR3 loop is CASLFSPVGETQYF. The CDR3 nucleotides are TGTGCCAGTTTATTCTCTCCGGTTGGAGAGACCCAGTACTTC. The full variable domain, rest sourced from reference TRBV2 and TRBJ2-5, is EPEVTQTPSHQVTQMGQEVILRCVPISNHLYFYWYRQILGQKVEFLVSFYNNEISEKSEIFDDQFSVERPDGSNFTLKIRSTKLEDSAMYFCASLFSPVGETQYFGPGTRLLVL.

In the case of this clonotype: A much more abundant neighbour one base away suggests this may be a read error. The V and J genes are TRBV6-5 and TRBJ2-2, with 7 bases fitting TRBD2. The CDR3 runs to 15 residues. The V segment lost 3 bases and the J segment 1 base; nucleotides outside the gene matches: 2. Germline loops: CDR1 MNHEY, CDR2 SVGAGI. The CDR3 DNA is TGTGCCAGCAGTTATGGCGGGGGGAACACCGGGGAGCTGTTTTTT. Encoded protein: CASSYGGGNTGELFF.

Only a few counts were recorded for this clonotype. The chain combines TRBV12-5 with TRBJ2-3; either TRBD1 or TRBD2 may supply D (5 bases each). CDR1 is LGHNT and CDR2 is FRNRAP in the germline V gene. The V gene lost 5 bases and the J gene lost 8 bases, with 14 bases spanning the gap. This CDR3 is 13 amino acids long. The chain's CDR3 is CASGGGTLTTQYF. DNA of the CDR3: TGTGCTAGTGGTGGGGGAACACTCACTACGCAGTATTTT.

This clonotype has just a few counts. This chain connects TRBV6-5 to TRBJ2-7; D is unclear. CDR3 length: 13 residues. V gave up 2 bases and J gave up 9 bases, with 14 bases separating them. Germline V gene data show CDR1 as MNHEY and CDR2 as SVGAGI. Here the CDR3 reads CASSYEASSWQYV. The CDR3 nucleotides are TGTGCCAGCAGTTACGAAGCTTCCTCGTGGCAGTACGTC.